This TCR beta chain was found in a study of patients and donors after allogeneic stem cell transplantation. Germline CDR1 is MDHEN and CDR2 is SYDVKM. The CDR3 consists of 16 residues. The ends were cut back, 4 bases at V and 2 bases at J, with 16 bases in the middle. TCRdb reprocessed the RT-PCR reads via MiXCR and lists one record per CDR3 protein. This table has about 150,000 distinct CDR3 sequences, about 24% appearing once. This sequence was found in a human donor who was either an allogeneic HSCT recipient or a stem cell or donor lymphocyte infusion donor (not recorded which). It is not recorded whose cells these are; they may come from a transplant donor. The rearrangement uses TRBV28 and TRBJ2-3, with D possibly matching TRBD2 (6 bases). The specimen was blood, either unsorted or a sorted T cell fraction (not recorded which). This CDR3 reads CASSSLGGRTTDTQYF. For the CDR3, the DNA is TGTGCCAGCAGTTCCCTAGGTGGGAGGACCACAGATACGCAGTATTTT.